What follows describes a single TCR beta chain. This specimen comes from a study of blood T cell repertoires in COVID-19. On the study more broadly: Samples taken during acute and convalescent COVID-19 were collected in the United States, Italy and Spain. The analysed material was cDNA or gDNA that came from T cells, B-cell-depleted T cells, or PBMCs.

In the authors' workflow: The authors estimated nucleated cell counts from reference gene primer amplification. Libraries were prepared by immunoSEQ multiplex PCR; TCRdb keeps only in-frame clonotypes and omits some of them. V and J calls and clone size are those listed in that table; D and trimming were worked out from the DNA. The repertoire holds more than 95,000 clones, with 70% to 80% as singletons. V shed 2 bases and J shed 5 bases, with 24 bases lying between them. The CDR3 runs to 18 residues. The V gene's germline CDR1 is MNHEY and CDR2 SMNVEV (reference sequence). This receptor was identified in a man in his 70s with acute or convalescent COVID-19. The sample comprised peripheral blood. The chain couples TRBV27 to TRBJ2-5; maybe TRBD2 (6 bases). The CDR3 protein is CASSLRFRGLRSSETQYF. In DNA, the CDR3 is TGTGCCAGCAGTTTAAGGTTCCGGGGGTTAAGAAGTTCCGAGACCCAGTACTTC.